The present TCR beta chain was sequenced within a study of technical replicates of blood from a few donors. This clone occurred once. Germline CDR1 and CDR2: MGHRA and YSYEKL. This CDR3 has 12 residues. Trimming cost V 4 bases and J 5 bases, with 5 bases left between them. Sequencing used immunoSEQ multiplex PCR; TCRdb keeps in-frame clones, though not all of them. This sample has 84,000 or so clones, with about 94% found just once. Sample: T cells isolated from PBMCs. This chain connects TRBV4-1 to TRBJ2-2; D unresolved. This clonotype was sampled from a human donor in good health. The CDR3 region is CASSRSTGELFF. CDR3 nucleotides: TGCGCCAGCAGCCGCAGTACCGGGGAGCTGTTTTTT.